Shown below are 3 T cell receptor beta chains from a single sample sequenced in a study of T cell responses to AZD1222 COVID-19 vaccine. Only in-frame clones appear in the TCRdb table, and some are missing; sequencing was by immunoSEQ multiplex PCR. The sample includes 90,000 to 120,000 clones, around 83% of them seen just once. This specimen was peripheral blood, taken on day 0 of AZD1222 vaccination. These receptors were taken from an adult in good health.

The DNA of the CDR3 is TGTGCCAGTAGTCCAGGGGACATTCTTAGGGCTTTCTTT. This sequence encodes CASSPGDILRAFF. The V and J genes are TRBV19 and TRBJ1-1, with D perhaps TRBD1 (6 bases). CDR1 is LNHDA, CDR2 SQIVND, per germline (reference sequence). V lost 5 bases, J lost 11 bases, and 18 bases lay in between. The CDR3 spans 13 residues.

The V gene is TRBV3-1 (or the pseudogene TRBV3-2), the J gene TRBJ1-1; D is uncertain. The V end was cut by 0 bases, the J end by 0 bases, with 11 bases between. The CDR3 sequence is 16 residues long. The germline V gene encodes CDR1 LGHDT and CDR2 YNNKEL (reference sequence). Here the CDR3 reads CASSQEFRVLNTEAFF. CDR3 nucleotides: TGTGCCAGCAGCCAAGAATTTAGGGTGTTGAACACTGAAGCTTTCTTT.

This chain uses TRBV12-3 or TRBV12-4 with TRBJ1-6, with D uncertain. The CDR3 is made up of 13 amino acids. Trimming pared 4 bases from V and 8 bases from J, leaving 9 bases between. The CDR3 DNA reads as TGTGCCAGCAGTTCGTACATTTATTCACCCCTCCACTTT. It specifies CASSSYIYSPLHF.